The entry below gives a single T cell receptor beta chain sequence along with its context. This record belongs to a study of blood T cell repertoires in COVID-19. Assay: immunoSEQ multiplex PCR; the TCRdb copy retains only in-frame clones and omits some. The table has approximately 260,000 clones, about nine tenths seen once. The sequenced sample consisted of peripheral blood. The receptor comes from a man aged 45-65 years with acute or convalescent COVID-19.

CDR3: CATSSRSGTSGRQETQYF. CDR3 sequence (DNA): TGTGCCACCAGCAGCCGTTCCGGGACTAGCGGGAGACAAGAGACCCAGTACTTC. This chain links TRBV15 with TRBJ2-5; 14 nucleotides agree with TRBD2. V was pared by 3 bases and J by 2 bases, with 8 bases of the junction left unmatched. The CDR3 has 18 amino acids. Germline V gives CDR1 LNHNV, CDR2 YYDKDF (reference sequence).